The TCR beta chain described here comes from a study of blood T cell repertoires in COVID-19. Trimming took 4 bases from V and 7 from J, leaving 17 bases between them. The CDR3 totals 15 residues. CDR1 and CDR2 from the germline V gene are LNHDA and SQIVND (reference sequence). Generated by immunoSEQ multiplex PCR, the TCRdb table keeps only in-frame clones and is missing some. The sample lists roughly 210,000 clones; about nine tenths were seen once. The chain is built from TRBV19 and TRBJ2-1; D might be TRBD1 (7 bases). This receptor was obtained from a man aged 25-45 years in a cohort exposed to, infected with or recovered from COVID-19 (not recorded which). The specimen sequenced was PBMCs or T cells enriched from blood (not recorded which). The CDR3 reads CASSNRQGGFNEQFF. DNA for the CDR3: TGTGCCAGTAGTAATCGGCAGGGGGGTTTTAATGAGCAGTTCTTC.